Listed here is a single T cell receptor (beta chain). The antigen it recognizes is unknown. Base qualities are missing; no much larger clone stands one base away. TCR CDR3 regions were amplified from genomic DNA by multiplex PCR using the deep immunoSEQ assay. Genomic DNA extracted from each cell subset was distributed evenly over all wells of several immunoSEQ 96-well plates, and each plate served as one replicate. For sorted subsets, 200 to 250 ng genomic DNA, equal to about 30,000 T cell genomes, was loaded into each replicate PCR. The purified libraries were quantified using a Qubit 3.0 fluorometer, sized with a Bioanalyzer 2100, and then quantified again using the KAPA Library Quantification kit. A separate single-read 150-cycle Illumina NextSeq 550 flow cell was used to sequence each immunoSEQ 96-well plate. Turning to the authors' computational methods: The immunoSEQ output contained only junctional sequences without quality scores, so filtering could not match that applied to full-length reads. Sequences were annotated with PyIR, a Python wrapper for IgBLAST v1.9, using IMGT germline references to assign V/J genes and CDR3. Any read was removed if the V/J assignment was weak (E-value above 1e-6), the CDR3 was missing, or the read contained stop codons, out-of-frame junctions, or ambiguous translated residues. V3J clonotypes were defined by identical inferred V gene, J gene, and CDR3 amino acid sequence. To compute the percentage overlap between repertoires, the number of shared unique clonotypes was divided by the size of the smaller repertoire. Richness of each repertoire was evaluated using RTK rarefaction, the Chao1 estimator, and Recon v2.1 estimates of unobserved clonotypes. For all TCRbeta clonotypes obtained by the gDNA method from four donors, generation probabilities were computed with OLGA. TCRdb holds this immuneACCESS table with in-frame rearrangements only. Some clones are missing; in checked studies, unresolved V genes explain under half, and the rest has no known cause. V and J calls plus clone size are reproduced from that table; the DNA served to infer D and trimming. This sample has some 660,000 clones in its table, and less than 80% of those were observed once. The ten largest account for around 1.8% of the sample.

Healthy HIV-negative adults with no recently reported acute infections or vaccinations were included as donors. Only Caucasian adults living in Nashville, Tennessee, USA were represented among the donors. CD4+ T cells were enriched through magnetic negative selection, after which naive cells were positively selected on CD45RA and the remaining negative fraction served as the memory subset. Blood was collected by leukapheresis, and PBMCs were isolated by Ficoll-Histopaque density gradient centrifugation and then cryopreserved in liquid nitrogen vapor phase. Purity and quantity of every magnetically sorted T cell population were checked by analytical flow cytometry. Genomic DNA was isolated from each sorted fraction and quantified by UV absorbance on a Nanodrop 2000c. The data were taken from a study of shared clonotypes between healthy human individuals (TCRdb year 2020). At the level of the whole study: The cohort included three men and a couple of women between 18 and 49 years of age. To increase sequencing depth and limit assay-specific biases, different laboratories used diverse techniques to prepare libraries and sequence TCR repertoires. The study deeply sequenced blood TCR repertoires of about 5 healthy adults to estimate repertoire size and the extent of clonotype sharing between individuals. Each donor's leukapheresis produced roughly between roughly 0.85 and 10 billion PBMCs. For each donor, CD4 naive and CD4 memory were each run on three plates, CD8 naive on two plates, and CD8 memory on one plate.

Overall results and qualifications from the work: Because the study included only a small number of donors, the genetic and exposure-history diversity represented was limited. Pairwise subsampling led to the expectation that sequencing depth would affect the degree of clonotype sharing among donors. When four donors were compared, the shared fraction of clonotypes was about 5.4% for naive CD4, about 4% for naive CD8, roughly 2.3% for memory CD4, and 0.35% to 0.4% for memory CD8. Only blood was sampled, and tissue TCR repertoires likely differ from those in blood. Naive subsets generally had larger estimated clonotype richness than memory subsets did. Compared with non-shared clonotypes, the clonotypes found in all four sorted-subset donors had higher generation probabilities. Incomplete sequencing was indicated by rarefaction of sorted-subset datasets, despite the large sequencing depth.

Sequenced: memory CD4+ T cells sorted from blood. The cell subset or site label for this specimen denotes: CD45RA-negative fraction. The sequence derives from a woman in her 30s in good health.

Here the CDR3 is given as CASSFGDLPETQYF. The base sequence is TGTGCCAGCAGTTTTGGGGACCTACCGGAGACCCAGTACTTC. The receptor chain draws on TRBV28 and TRBJ2-5, with the D segment possibly TRBD1 or TRBD2, each aligning over 5 bases. For CDR1 and CDR2, the germline V gene lists MDHEN and SYDVKM. V was cut back by 3 bases and J by 5 bases, leaving a gap of 13 bases between them. The CDR3 runs 14 amino acids, cysteine and phenylalanine included. The kept DNA is CDR3 alone, 42 bases in frame from the first base. Joined to the reference TRBV28 and TRBJ2-5 proteins, this CDR3 gives the full variable domain: DVKVTQSSRYLVKRTGEKVFLECVQDMDHENMFWYRQDPGLGLRLIYFSYDVKMKEKGDIPEGYSVSREKKERFSLILESASTNQTSMYLCASSFGDLPETQYFGPGTRLLVL.